This T cell receptor (beta chain) was found in a study of control samples from healthy donors and cancer patients (dated by TCRdb to 2018 to 2020). About this clone itself: Its antigen remains undetermined. No much larger clonotype is one base removed from it; base qualities were not supplied.

The protocol used for the library was the immunoSEQ multiplex PCR assay. TCRdb took over this immuneACCESS table, retaining in-frame rearrangements with V and J assigned. Such tables are incomplete; in checked studies, under half of the missing clones stem from an unresolved V gene, and the remainder is unexplained. The sample has over 55,000 clones on record, approximately 90% of them singletons. In total, the top ten clones hold about 0.99% of the sample. The CDR3 goes from the cysteine to the phenylalanine over 16 residues. This entry keeps only the CDR3 DNA: 48 bases, framed from base 1. Germline trimming amounts to 1 base on V and 3 bases on J, with 7 as the count of junction bases outside the gene matches.

The specimen sequenced was PBMCs. The TCR originated in a man under 40 with colorectal cancer. In this chain, TRBV23-1 is recombined with TRBJ2-7; the central 9 bases match TRBD1. TRBV23-1 falls under the ORF class, with uncertain function. The CDR3 is CASSQCPGQGNYEQYF. The DNA sequence follows: TGCGCCAGCAGTCAATGTCCAGGACAGGGGAACTACGAGCAGTACTTC.